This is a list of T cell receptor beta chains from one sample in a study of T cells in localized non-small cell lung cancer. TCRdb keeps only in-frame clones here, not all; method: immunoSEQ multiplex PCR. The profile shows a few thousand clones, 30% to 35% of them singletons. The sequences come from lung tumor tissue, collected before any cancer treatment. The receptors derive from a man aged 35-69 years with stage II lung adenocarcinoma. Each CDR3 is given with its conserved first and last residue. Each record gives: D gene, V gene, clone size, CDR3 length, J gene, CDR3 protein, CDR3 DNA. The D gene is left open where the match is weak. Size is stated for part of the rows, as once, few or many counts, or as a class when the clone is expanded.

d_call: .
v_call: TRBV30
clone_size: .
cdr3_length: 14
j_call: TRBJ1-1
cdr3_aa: CAWELDRMNTEAFF
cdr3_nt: TGTGCCTGGGAGTTAGACAGAATGAACACTGAAGCTTTCTTT

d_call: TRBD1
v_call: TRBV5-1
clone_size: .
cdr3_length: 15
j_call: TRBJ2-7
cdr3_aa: CASSTPGTGNYEQYF
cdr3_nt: TGCGCCAGCAGCACCCCCGGGACAGGGAACTACGAGCAGTACTTC

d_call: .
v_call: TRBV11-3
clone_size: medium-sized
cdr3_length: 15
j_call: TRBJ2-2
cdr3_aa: CASSLEGVHTGELFF
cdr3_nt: TGTGCCAGCAGCCTGGAAGGGGTCCACACCGGGGAGCTGTTTTTT

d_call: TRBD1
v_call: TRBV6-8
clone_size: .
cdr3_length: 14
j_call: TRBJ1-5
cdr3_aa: CASSRTGGYQPQHF
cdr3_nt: TGTGCCAGCAGTCGGACAGGGGGGTATCAGCCCCAGCATTTT

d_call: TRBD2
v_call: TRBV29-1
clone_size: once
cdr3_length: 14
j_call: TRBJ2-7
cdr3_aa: CSVFTGTSGRKQYF
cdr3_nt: TGCAGCGTTTTTACCGGGACTAGCGGCCGCAAGCAGTACTTC

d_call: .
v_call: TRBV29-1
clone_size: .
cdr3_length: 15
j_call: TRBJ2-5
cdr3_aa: CSVELSVRHQGAQYF
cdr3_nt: TGCAGCGTTGAACTCTCAGTTCGCCACCAAGGGGCCCAGTACTTC

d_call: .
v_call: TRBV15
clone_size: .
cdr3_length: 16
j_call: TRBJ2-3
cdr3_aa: CATSRDPGRREDTQYF
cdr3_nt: TGTGCCACCAGCAGAGATCCCGGAAGGCGGGAAGATACGCAGTATTTT

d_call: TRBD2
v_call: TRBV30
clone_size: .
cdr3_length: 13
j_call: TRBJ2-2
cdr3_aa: CAWSLRGEGELFF
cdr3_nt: TGTGCCTGGAGTTTGCGGGGGGAAGGGGAGCTGTTTTTT

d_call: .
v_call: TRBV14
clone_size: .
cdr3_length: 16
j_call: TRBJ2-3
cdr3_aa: CASSSHLGGGTDTQYF
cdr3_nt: TGTGCCAGCAGCTCCCACCTGGGGGGAGGTACAGATACGCAGTATTTT

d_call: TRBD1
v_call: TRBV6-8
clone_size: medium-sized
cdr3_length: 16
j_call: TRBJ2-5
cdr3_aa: CASSDRGLREEETQYF
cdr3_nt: TGTGCCAGCAGTGACAGGGGGCTTCGAGAAGAAGAGACCCAGTACTTC

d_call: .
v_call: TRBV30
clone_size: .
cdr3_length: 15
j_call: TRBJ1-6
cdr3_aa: CAWSGRVRHNSPLHF
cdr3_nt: TGTGCCTGGTCAGGCAGGGTTAGGCATAATTCACCCCTCCACTTT

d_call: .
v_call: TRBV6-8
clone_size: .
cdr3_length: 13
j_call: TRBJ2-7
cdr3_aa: CASSYSVRVEQYF
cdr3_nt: TGTGCCAGCAGTTACTCGGTAAGGGTGGAGCAGTACTTC

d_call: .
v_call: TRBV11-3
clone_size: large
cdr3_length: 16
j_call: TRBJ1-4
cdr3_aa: CASSPTPLATNEKLFF
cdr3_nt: TGTGCCAGCAGCCCCACACCGCTTGCAACTAATGAAAAACTGTTTTTT

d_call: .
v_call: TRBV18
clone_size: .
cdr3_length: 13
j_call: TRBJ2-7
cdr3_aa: CANSSTGSGEQYF
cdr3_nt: TGTGCCAACTCATCGACAGGCTCGGGGGAGCAGTACTTC

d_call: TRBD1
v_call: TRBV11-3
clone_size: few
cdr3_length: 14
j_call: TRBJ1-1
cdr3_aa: CASSWGQGNTEAFF
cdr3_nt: TGTGCCAGCAGCTGGGGACAGGGGAACACTGAAGCTTTCTTT

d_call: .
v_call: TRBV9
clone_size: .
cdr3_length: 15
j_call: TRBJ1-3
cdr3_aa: CASSATGYSGNTIYF
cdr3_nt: TGTGCCAGCAGCGCCACAGGGTACTCTGGAAACACCATATATTTT

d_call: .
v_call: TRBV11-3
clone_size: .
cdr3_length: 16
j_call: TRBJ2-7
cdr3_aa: CASSLELRTAAYEQYF
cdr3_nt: TGTGCCAGCAGCTTGGAATTAAGGACAGCGGCCTACGAGCAGTACTTC

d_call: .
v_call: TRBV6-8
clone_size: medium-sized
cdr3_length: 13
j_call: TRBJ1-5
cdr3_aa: CASTAQGRQPQHF
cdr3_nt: TGTGCCAGCACCGCACAGGGTAGGCAGCCCCAGCATTTT

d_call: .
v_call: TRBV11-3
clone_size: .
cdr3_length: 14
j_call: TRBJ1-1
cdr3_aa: CASSLGHQNTEAFF
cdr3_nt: TGTGCCAGCAGCCTGGGACACCAAAACACTGAAGCTTTCTTT

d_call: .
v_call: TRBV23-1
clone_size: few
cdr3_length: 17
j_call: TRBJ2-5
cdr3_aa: CASSLLPMFARTRTQYF
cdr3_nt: TGCGCCAGCAGCTTACTCCCCATGTTTGCGCGTACGAGGACCCAGTACTTC

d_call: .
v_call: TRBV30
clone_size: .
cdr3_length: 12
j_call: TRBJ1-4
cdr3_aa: CAWRTRREKLFF
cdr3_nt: TGTGCCTGGAGAACACGACGTGAAAAACTGTTTTTT

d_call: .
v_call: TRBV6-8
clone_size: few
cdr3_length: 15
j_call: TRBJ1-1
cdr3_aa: CASSDGASGNTEAFF
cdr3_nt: TGTGCCAGCAGTGACGGGGCGTCCGGGAACACTGAAGCTTTCTTT

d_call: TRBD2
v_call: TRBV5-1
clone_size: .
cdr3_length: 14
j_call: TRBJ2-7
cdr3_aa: CASSSGLADYEQYF
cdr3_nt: TGCGCCAGCAGCTCGGGACTAGCGGACTACGAGCAGTACTTC

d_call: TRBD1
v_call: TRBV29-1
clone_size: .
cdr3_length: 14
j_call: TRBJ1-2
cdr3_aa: CSVSPGQSNYGYTF
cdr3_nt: TGCAGCGTCTCCCCGGGACAGTCTAACTATGGCTACACCTTC

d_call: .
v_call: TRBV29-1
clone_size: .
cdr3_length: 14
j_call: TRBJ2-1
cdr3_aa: CSVDLGYGNNEQFF
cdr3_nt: TGCAGCGTTGATTTGGGTTATGGGAACAATGAGCAGTTCTTC

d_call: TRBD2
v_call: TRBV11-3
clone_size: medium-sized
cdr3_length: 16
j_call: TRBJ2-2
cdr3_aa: CASSLLAGVNTGELFF
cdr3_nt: TGTGCCAGCAGCCTGTTAGCGGGGGTTAACACCGGGGAGCTGTTTTTT

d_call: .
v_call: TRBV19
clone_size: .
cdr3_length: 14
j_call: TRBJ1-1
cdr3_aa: CASSPNLMNTEAFF
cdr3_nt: TGTGCCAGTAGTCCCAACCTTATGAACACTGAAGCTTTCTTT

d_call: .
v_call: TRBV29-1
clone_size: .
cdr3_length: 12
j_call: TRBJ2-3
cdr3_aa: CSVEGSSDTQYF
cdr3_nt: TGCAGCGTTGAGGGCTCCTCAGATACGCAGTATTTT

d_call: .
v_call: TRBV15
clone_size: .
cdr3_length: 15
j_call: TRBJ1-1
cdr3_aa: CATSRDPRQAHEAFF
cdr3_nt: TGTGCCACCAGCAGAGACCCTAGACAGGCTCATGAAGCTTTCTTT

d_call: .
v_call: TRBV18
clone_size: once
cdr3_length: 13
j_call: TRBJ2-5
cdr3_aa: CASSPEYQETQYF
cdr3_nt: TGTGCCAGCTCACCTGAGTACCAAGAGACCCAGTACTTC

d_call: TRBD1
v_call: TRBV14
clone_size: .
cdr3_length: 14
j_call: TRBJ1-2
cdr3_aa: CASSRGQGRYGYTF
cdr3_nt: TGTGCCAGCAGCCGGGGACAGGGGCGCTATGGCTACACCTTC

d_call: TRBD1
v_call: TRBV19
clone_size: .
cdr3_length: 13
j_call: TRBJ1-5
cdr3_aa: CASLDRGNQPQHF
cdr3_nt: TGTGCCAGTCTTGACAGGGGCAATCAGCCCCAGCATTTT

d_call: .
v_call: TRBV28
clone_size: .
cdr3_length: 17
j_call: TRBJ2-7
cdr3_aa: CASSFHLSRVDLYEQYF
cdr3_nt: TGTGCCAGCAGTTTCCATCTGTCGAGGGTCGACCTCTACGAGCAGTACTTC

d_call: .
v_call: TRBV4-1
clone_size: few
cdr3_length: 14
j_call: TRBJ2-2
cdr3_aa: CASSQVINIGELFF
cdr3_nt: TGCGCCAGCAGCCAAGTAATTAACATCGGGGAGCTGTTTTTT

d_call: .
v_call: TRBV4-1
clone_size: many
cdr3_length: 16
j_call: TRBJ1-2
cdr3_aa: CASSQDMGGEGYGYTF
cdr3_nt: TGCGCCAGCAGCCAAGATATGGGGGGGGAAGGATATGGCTACACCTTC

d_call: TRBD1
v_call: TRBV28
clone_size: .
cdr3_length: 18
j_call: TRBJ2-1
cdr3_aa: CASSLPPPGQGEYNEQFF
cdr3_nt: TGTGCCAGCAGCTTACCCCCACCGGGACAGGGAGAATACAATGAGCAGTTCTTC

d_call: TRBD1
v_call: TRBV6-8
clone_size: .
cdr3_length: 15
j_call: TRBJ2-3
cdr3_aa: CASSGGTGYTDTQYF
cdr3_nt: TGTGCCAGCAGTGGCGGGACAGGGTACACAGATACGCAGTATTTT

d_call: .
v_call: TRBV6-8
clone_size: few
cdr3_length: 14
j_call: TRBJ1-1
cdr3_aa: CASSWESFATEAFF
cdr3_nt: TGTGCCAGCAGTTGGGAAAGTTTTGCAACTGAAGCTTTCTTT

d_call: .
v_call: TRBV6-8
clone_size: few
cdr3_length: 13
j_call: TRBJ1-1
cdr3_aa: CASISEVNTEAFF
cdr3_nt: TGTGCCAGCATCTCCGAGGTGAACACTGAAGCTTTCTTT

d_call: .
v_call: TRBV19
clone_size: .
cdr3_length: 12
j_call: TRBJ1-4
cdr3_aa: CASSQPGEKLFF
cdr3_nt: TGTGCCAGTAGTCAACCCGGAGAAAAACTGTTTTTT

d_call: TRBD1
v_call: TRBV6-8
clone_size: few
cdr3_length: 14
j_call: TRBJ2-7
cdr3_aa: CASSSRTGSYEQYF
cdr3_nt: TGTGCCAGCAGTTCCCGGACAGGGTCCTACGAGCAGTACTTC

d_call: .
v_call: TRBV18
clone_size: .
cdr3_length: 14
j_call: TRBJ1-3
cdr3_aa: CASSPDVVGNTIYF
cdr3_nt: TGTGCCAGCTCACCCGACGTAGTGGGAAACACCATATATTTT

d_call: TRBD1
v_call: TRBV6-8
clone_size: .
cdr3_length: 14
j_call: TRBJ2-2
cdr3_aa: CATQDRANTGELFF
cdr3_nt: TGTGCCACGCAGGACAGGGCGAACACCGGGGAGCTGTTTTTT

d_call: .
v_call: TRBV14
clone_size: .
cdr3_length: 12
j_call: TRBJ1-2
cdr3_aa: CASSRGYRDYTF
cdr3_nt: TGTGCCAGCAGCCGAGGATATAGGGACTACACCTTC

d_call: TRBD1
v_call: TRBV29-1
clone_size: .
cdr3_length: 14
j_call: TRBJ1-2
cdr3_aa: CSARQGEGLYGYTF
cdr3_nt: TGCAGCGCCAGACAGGGTGAGGGGCTCTATGGCTACACCTTC

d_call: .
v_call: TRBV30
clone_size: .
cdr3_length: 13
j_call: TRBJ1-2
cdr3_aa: CAWQGDYNYGYTF
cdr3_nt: TGTGCCTGGCAAGGGGATTATAACTATGGCTACACCTTC

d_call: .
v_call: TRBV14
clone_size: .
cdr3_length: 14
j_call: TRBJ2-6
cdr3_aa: CASRRTTGANVLTF
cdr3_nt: TGTGCCAGCAGGCGGACGACTGGGGCCAACGTCCTGACTTTC

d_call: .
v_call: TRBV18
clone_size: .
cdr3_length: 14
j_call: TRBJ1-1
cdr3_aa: CASSSDAGGTEAFF
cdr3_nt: TGTGCCAGCTCATCGGACGCCGGTGGCACTGAAGCTTTCTTT

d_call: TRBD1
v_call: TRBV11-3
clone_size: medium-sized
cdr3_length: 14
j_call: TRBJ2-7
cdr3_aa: CASRSGQGRNEQYF
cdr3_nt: TGTGCCAGCAGATCGGGACAGGGGAGGAACGAGCAGTACTTC

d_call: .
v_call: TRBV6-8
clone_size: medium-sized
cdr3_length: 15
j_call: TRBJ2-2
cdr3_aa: CAISQSNANTGELFF
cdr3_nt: TGTGCCATCAGCCAATCTAACGCGAACACCGGGGAGCTGTTTTTT

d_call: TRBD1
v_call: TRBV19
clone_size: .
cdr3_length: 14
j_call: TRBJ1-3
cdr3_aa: CASSMTGRGNTIYF
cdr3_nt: TGTGCCAGTAGTATGACAGGGCGAGGAAACACCATATATTTT

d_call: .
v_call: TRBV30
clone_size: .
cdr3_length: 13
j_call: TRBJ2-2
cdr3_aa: CAWRGRVTGELFF
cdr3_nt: TGTGCCTGGAGGGGCAGGGTAACCGGGGAGCTGTTTTTT

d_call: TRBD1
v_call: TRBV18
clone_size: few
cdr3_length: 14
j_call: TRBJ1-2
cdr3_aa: CASSPQDRFSGYTF
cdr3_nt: TGTGCCAGCTCACCACAGGACAGGTTCTCGGGCTACACCTTC

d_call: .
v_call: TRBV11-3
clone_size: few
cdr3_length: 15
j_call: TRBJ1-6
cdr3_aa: CASSLDRGYNSPLHF
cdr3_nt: TGTGCCAGCAGCTTAGACAGGGGATATAATTCACCCCTCCACTTT

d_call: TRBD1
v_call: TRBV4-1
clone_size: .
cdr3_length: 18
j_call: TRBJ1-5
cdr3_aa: CASIVGTGKRYSNQPQHF
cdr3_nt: TGCGCCAGCATTGTAGGGACAGGGAAACGGTATAGCAATCAGCCCCAGCATTTT

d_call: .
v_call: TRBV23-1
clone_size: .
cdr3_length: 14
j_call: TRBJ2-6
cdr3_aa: CASSVASGANVLTF
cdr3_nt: TGCGCCAGCAGTGTTGCCTCTGGGGCCAACGTCCTGACTTTC

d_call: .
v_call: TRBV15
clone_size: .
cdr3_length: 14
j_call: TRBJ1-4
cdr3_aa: CATSRAREGEKLFF
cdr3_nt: TGTGCCACCAGCAGAGCCAGGGAGGGCGAAAAACTGTTTTTT

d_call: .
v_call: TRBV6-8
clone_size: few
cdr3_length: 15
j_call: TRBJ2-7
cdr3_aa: CASSLYTPVAYEQYF
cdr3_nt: TGTGCCAGCAGTTTATATACCCCGGTCGCCTACGAGCAGTACTTC

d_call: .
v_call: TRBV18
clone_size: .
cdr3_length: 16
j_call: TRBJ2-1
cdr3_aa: CASSPSTESSYNEQFF
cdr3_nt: TGTGCCAGCTCACCGTCGACGGAGAGCTCCTACAATGAGCAGTTCTTC